These 3 T cell receptor beta chains originate from one sample sequenced in a study of T cells in Graves' hyperthyroidism and ophthalmopathy. RNA transcripts gave rise to amplified TCR beta CDR3 regions. HTBI primers were employed in a first-round RT-PCR of the TCR CDR3. TCRdb fed the multiplex PCR reads into MiXCR, producing one record per CDR3 protein. This table holds 300,000 to 450,000 distinct CDR3 sequences, more than 20% found once. Source material: blood. These receptors were collected from a man aged 50 to 59 with Graves' hyperthyroidism.

V usage is TRBV5-1 and J usage is TRBJ2-3; D is possibly TRBD1 or TRBD2 (6 bases each). V dropped 4 bases and J dropped 3 bases, with 15 bases sitting between them. Germline assignment: CDR1 SGHRS and CDR2 YFSETQ. The CDR3 contains 15 residues. The CDR3 here is CASSDGGGRTDTQYF. The CDR3 bases are TGCGCCAGCAGCGATGGAGGGGGGAGGACAGATACGCAGTATTTT.

Only a few counts were recorded for this clonotype. This rearrangement joins TRBV28 to TRBJ2-7; 9 bases match TRBD2. The V gene's germline CDR1 is MDHEN and CDR2 SYDVKM. V was pared by 10 bases and J by 4 bases, with 8 bases of the junction left unmatched. The CDR3 length is 13 residues. The CDR3 loop reads CAIRSGSFYEQYF. DNA for the CDR3: TGTGCCATCCGTAGCGGGAGTTTTTACGAGCAGTACTTC.

In its sample, this clonotype was seen many times. V is TRBV12-3 or TRBV12-4 and J is TRBJ1-2; TRBD1 might be the D (5 bases). V lost 7 bases to trimming and J lost 3 bases, with 15 bases between them. The CDR3 has 14 amino acids. The CDR3 sequence: CASTIRGHHYGYTF. CDR3 in DNA: TGTGCCAGCACCATAAGGGGCCACCACTATGGCTACACCTTC.